This T cell receptor beta chain was identified during a study of T cells in Graves' hyperthyroidism and ophthalmopathy. General observations from the study: Stable hyperthyroidism was separated from ophthalmopathy by a model based on 13 V-J features.

After removal of 3 bases from V and 3 bases from J, the junction contained 5 bases not matched to a gene. Per the germline V gene, CDR1 is SGHRS and CDR2 is YFSETQ. The CDR3 runs to 16 residues. This clonotype has at least ten counts. The antigen remains unidentified. The investigators amplified TCR beta CDR3 regions from RNA transcripts. An initial round of RT-PCR targeting the TCR CDR3 relied on the HTBI primer set. TCRdb reanalysed the multiplex PCR reads using MiXCR and keeps one entry per CDR3 protein. The sample lists some 690,000 distinct CDR3 sequences; around a sixth were seen once. Hyperthyroidism in the patients, aged 18 to 65, was newly diagnosed and under 2 months in duration.

The genes are TRBV5-1 and TRBJ2-3; 12 bases are a match to TRBD1. The TCR was taken from a man in his forties or fifties with Graves' hyperthyroidism. The sequenced material came from blood. CDR3 nucleotides: TGCGCCAGCAGCTGGAGGGACAGGGGGCGAACAGATACGCAGTATTTT. It translates to CASSWRDRGRTDTQYF.